This T cell receptor (beta chain) was retrieved from a study of response to subunit inactivated influenza vaccine. Per the germline V gene, CDR1 is DFQATT and CDR2 is SNEGSKA (reference sequence). This CDR3 is 15 amino acids long. Trimming left V 1 base short and J 1 base short, with 12 bases between. This clonotype has just a few counts. The target antigen is unknown. TCRdb reprocessed the RT-PCR reads via MiXCR and lists one record per CDR3 protein. The sample holds roughly 700,000 distinct CDR3 sequences; about 15% are singletons and the top ten take 5.5% to 7%. Broader study findings: After each seasonal influenza vaccination, few new T cells are recruited, the authors suggested.

The sequence was collected from a man between 50 and 59 years old who received an inactivated influenza vaccine. This chain connects TRBV20-1 to TRBJ2-3, with unresolved D. Sequenced here: PBMCs from blood, sampled around 15 days before vaccination. The CDR3 DNA sequence: TGCAGTGCTAGAGCCACCAGCCTAGGCACAGATACGCAGTATTTT. Its translation is CSARATSLGTDTQYF.